The source of this TCR beta chain is a study of blood T cell repertoires in COVID-19. Study-wide context: COVID-19 samples, acute and convalescent, were from the United States, Italy and Spain.

In the original processing: The assay estimated nucleated cells by amplifying reference gene primers. Repertoires were generated with immunoSEQ multiplex PCR, while TCRdb's copy carries only in-frame clones and drops some. V and J calls plus clone size are reproduced from that table; the DNA served to infer D and trimming. The sample shows 160,000 or so clones, under 90% of them seen only once. Unmatched junction bases numbered 10, after V lost 4 bases and J lost 10 bases. The germline V gene has CDR1 KGHDR and CDR2 SFDVKD. CDR3 size: 14 residues. What was sequenced was peripheral blood. The receptor was derived from a woman aged 80 or older with acute or convalescent COVID-19. The rearrangement uses TRBV24-1 and TRBJ1-2, with 8 positions matching TRBD1. The CDR3 nucleotides read TGTGCCACCAGTGAGCGCACAGGGGGTGTGCTCTACACCTTC. It codes for CATSERTGGVLYTF.